These 13 T cell receptor beta chains originate from one sample sequenced in a study of T cell changes during pregnancy in multiple sclerosis. Profiled with immunoSEQ multiplex PCR; TCRdb holds only in-frame clones, not every one. The sample carries fewer than 70,000 clones, about nine tenths recorded once. Sequencing used peripheral blood, obtained in the second trimester of pregnancy. The receptors were sampled from a female donor with multiple sclerosis, enrolled in a pregnancy study.

This chain links TRBV30 with TRBJ1-2; the D gene is possibly TRBD1 (6 bases). CDR3 length: 14 amino acids. Germline V gene data show CDR1 as GTSNPN and CDR2 as SVGIG (reference sequence). V lost 2 bases, J lost 7 bases, and 17 bases lay in between. The CDR3 spells CAWSNPTGQSGYTF. As DNA, the CDR3 is TGTGCCTGGAGTAACCCGACAGGACAGAGTGGCTACACCTTC.

In this sample, this clone turned up a few times. The chain carries TRBV19 and TRBJ2-7, with D unclear. The V end lost 6 bases, the J end lost 2 bases, and 8 bases lay between the germline ends. The CDR3 sequence is 12 residues long. Germline CDR1 reads LNHDA; CDR2 reads SQIVND (reference sequence). CDR3 bases: TGTGCCAGTAGCTCAACTCCCTACGAGCAGTACTTC. Encoded protein: CASSSTPYEQYF.

The V gene is TRBV19, the J gene TRBJ1-5; unclear D gene. The V gene lost 5 bases and the J gene lost 6 bases, with 17 bases spanning the gap. The CDR3 sequence is 15 residues long. Germline CDR1 LNHDA, CDR2 SQIVND (reference sequence). The CDR3 nucleotides are TGTGCCAGTAGTCCAGGCGTGGTGCCCTCTCAGCCCCAGCATTTT. Translation gives CASSPGVVPSQPQHF.

V is TRBV13 and J is TRBJ2-7; 11 bases agree with TRBD1. This CDR3 contains 14 residues. Germline assignment: CDR1 PRHDT and CDR2 FYEKMQ (reference sequence). The J segment lost 4 bases and the V segment lost 6 bases, leaving 5 bases of the junction unmatched. CDR3 sequence reads: CASRHGQGAYEQYF. The CDR3 DNA reads as TGTGCCAGCAGACACGGACAGGGGGCTTACGAGCAGTACTTC.

The genes are TRBV23-1 and TRBJ1-2, with 7 bases that match TRBD1. TRBV23-1 is known as an ORF, though its function is uncertain. This CDR3 is 19 amino acids long. Trimming at V came to 0 bases and at J to 2 bases, leaving 15 bases not matched to a gene. CDR3 nucleotide sequence: TGCGCCAGCAGTCAATCATCCAACCCCGGACAGGAGGGAAACTATGGCTACACCTTC. As protein: CASSQSSNPGQEGNYGYTF.

The chain carries TRBV4-1 and TRBJ1-5; no clear D gene. Germline CDR1 MGHRA, CDR2 YSYEKL. This CDR3 has 15 residues. The V end was cut by 0 bases, the J end by 7 bases, with 13 bases between. Written as DNA, the CDR3 is TGCGCCAGCAGCCAAGATGGAGGGCTGTGGCAGCCCCAGCATTTT. It yields the protein CASSQDGGLWQPQHF.

The DNA of the CDR3 is TGTGCCAGCAGTTTAACCACTAGCGGGAGGGCCTACGAGCAGTACTTC. Its protein is CASSLTTSGRAYEQYF. V is TRBV28 and J is TRBJ2-7; TRBD2 aligns across 13 bases. In germline, CDR1 is MDHEN, CDR2 SYDVKM. This CDR3 has 16 residues. V gave up 2 bases and J gave up 2 bases; unmatched junction bases: 3.

The chain couples TRBV4-3 to TRBJ2-3; perhaps TRBD1 as D (5 bases). Germline V gene sequence: CDR1 LGHNA, CDR2 YSLEER. Trimming cost V 2 bases and J 2 bases, with 11 bases left between them. The CDR3 covers 15 residues. Here the CDR3 DNA reads TGCGCCAGCAGCCAACAACAGGAACCCACAGATACGCAGTATTTT. It encodes CASSQQQEPTDTQYF.

The chain joins TRBV5-6 to TRBJ1-1; D possibly corresponds to TRBD1 (5 bases). Germline V gene data show CDR1 as SGHDT and CDR2 as YYEEEE. The CDR3 sequence is 15 residues long. V lost 0 bases, J lost 1 base, and 10 bases lay in between. CDR3 region: CASSLGRGRNTEAFF. CDR3 nucleotide sequence: TGTGCCAGCAGCTTGGGGCGGGGGAGGAACACTGAAGCTTTCTTT.

The chain carries TRBV7-3 and TRBJ1-1; D is perhaps TRBD1 (5 bases). V lost 0 bases, J lost 5 bases, and 13 bases lay in between. The CDR3 is 15 residues long. Germline CDR1 and CDR2: SGHTA and FQGTGA. CDR3 sequence (DNA): TGTGCCAGCAGCTTAACCCGGGGGGAATGGACTGAAGCTTTCTTT. Translating it yields CASSLTRGEWTEAFF. The full variable domain, with the rest looked up from reference TRBV7-3 and TRBJ1-1, is GAGVSQTPSNKVTEKGKYVELRCDPISGHTALYWYRQSLGQGPEFLIYFQGTGAADDSGLPNDRFFAVRPEGSVSTLKIQRTERGDSAVYLCASSLTRGEWTEAFFGQGTRLTVV.

This chain connects TRBV7-2 to TRBJ1-2; TRBD1 matches 7 bases. The V gene's germline CDR1 is SGHTA and CDR2 FQGNSA. Germline trimming cut 3 bases from V and 9 bases from J; bases unmatched to any gene: 7. The CDR3 runs to 13 residues. The DNA of the CDR3 is TGTGCCAGCAGCTTGGAGGGGGCTCGGAGCTACACCTTC. Protein product: CASSLEGARSYTF.

Only one count was recorded for this clone. CDR3 in DNA: TGTGCCAGCAGACCTGGGACAGGGGGCAACGGGGAGCTGTTTTTT. Translation: CASRPGTGGNGELFF. The rearrangement uses TRBV28 and TRBJ2-2, with 12 bases matching TRBD1. The CDR3 spans 15 residues. Looked up from germline, CDR1 is MDHEN and CDR2 is SYDVKM. J gave up 7 bases and V 6 bases, and 6 bases lay outside the gene matches.

This chain connects TRBV28 to TRBJ2-3, with 7 bases that match TRBD2. This CDR3 region has 13 residues. Germline-derived CDR1 and CDR2 are MDHEN and SYDVKM. Germline trimming cut 6 bases from V and 4 bases from J; bases unmatched to any gene: 4. CDR3 sequence: CASRLTSADTQYF. For the CDR3, the DNA is TGTGCCAGCAGACTAACTAGCGCAGATACGCAGTATTTT.